The next 31 T cell receptor beta chains were all read from a single sample in a study of T cell changes during pregnancy in multiple sclerosis. TCRdb's table, derived via immunoSEQ multiplex PCR, lists solely in-frame clones and lacks some. The sample records approximately 32,000 clones, about 88% being singletons. The sample consisted of peripheral blood, taken in the third trimester of pregnancy. All receptors derive from a female donor in good health, enrolled as a control in a pregnancy study.

This chain uses TRBV19 with TRBJ2-3; 8 bases match TRBD2. The CDR3 is 16 amino acids. Germline trimming cut 5 bases from V and 1 base from J; bases unmatched to any gene: 8. Germline CDR1 and CDR2: LNHDA and SQIVND (reference sequence). This CDR3 reads CASSRAGATGTDTQYF. The CDR3 DNA reads TGTGCCAGTAGTCGAGCGGGGGCTACGGGCACAGATACGCAGTATTTT. Drawing the rest from reference TRBV19 and TRBJ2-3, the complete variable domain is DGGITQSPKYLFRKEGQNVTLSCEQNLNHDAMYWYRQDPGQGLRLIYYSQIVNDFQKGDIAEGYSVSREKKESFPLTVTSAQKNPTAFYLCASSRAGATGTDTQYFGPGTRLTVL.

As concerns this clone: Distinct nucleotide sequences in the sample also encode this CDR3. The J gene is TRBJ1-5, the V gene TRBV6-1; possible D gene TRBD1, 6 bases. Germline-derived CDR1 and CDR2 are MNHNS and SASEGT. This CDR3 is built from 16 residues. Trimming shortened V by 1 base and J by 4 bases, and 14 bases separated the two germline ends. The DNA for the CDR3 is TGTGCCAGCAGTGAAGGTACGCAGGGGCGTAATCAGCCCCAGCATTTT. It is translated as CASSEGTQGRNQPQHF.

This clone was seen once. This sequence joins TRBV4-2 and TRBJ2-1; perhaps TRBD1 as D (6 bases). In germline, CDR1 is LGHNA, CDR2 YNFKEQ. The CDR3 has 16 amino acids. Trimming took 2 bases from V and 2 from J, leaving 13 bases between them. CDR3 DNA: TGTGCCAGCAGCCAACCAAGACAGGTAACCTACAATGAGCAGTTCTTC. Translating it yields CASSQPRQVTYNEQFF.

The chain couples TRBV5-1 to TRBJ2-2; 7 positions match TRBD1. The CDR3 has 15 amino acids. The ends lost 5 bases at V and 6 bases at J; junction bases unmatched: 10. CDR1 is SGHRS, CDR2 YFSETQ, per germline. The CDR3 nucleotides are TGCGCCAGCAGGCCTATAGGGGGCGCACCCGGGGAGCTGTTTTTT. This codes for CASRPIGGAPGELFF.

V and J are TRBV7-9 and TRBJ1-1; D gene uncertain. Germline loops: CDR1 SEHNR, CDR2 FQNEAQ (reference sequence). This CDR3 spans 18 amino acids. Trimming shortened V by 1 base and J by 0 bases, and 18 bases separated the two germline ends. The CDR3 nucleotides read TGTGCCAGCAGCTTAGTGCGGGTAATTTACTCTTTGAACACTGAAGCTTTCTTT. Its protein product is CASSLVRVIYSLNTEAFF.

V is TRBV19 and J is TRBJ1-5; tentative D call: TRBD1 (5 bases). The CDR3 covers 17 residues. Germline loops: CDR1 LNHDA, CDR2 SQIVND (reference sequence). Trimming cost V 0 bases and J 1 base, with 13 bases left between them. The CDR3 loop reads CASSIDPWGGSNQPQHF. DNA of the CDR3: TGTGCCAGTAGTATAGACCCCTGGGGGGGGAGCAATCAGCCCCAGCATTTT. Full variable domain (remainder filled in from reference TRBV19 and TRBJ1-5): DGGITQSPKYLFRKEGQNVTLSCEQNLNHDAMYWYRQDPGQGLRLIYYSQIVNDFQKGDIAEGYSVSREKKESFPLTVTSAQKNPTAFYLCASSIDPWGGSNQPQHFGDGTRLSIL.

The chain recombines TRBV10-3 with TRBJ2-4; TRBD2 agrees at 11 bases. Germline V gene lookup returns CDR1 ENHRY and CDR2 SYGVKD. The V segment lost 6 bases and the J segment 6 bases; nucleotides outside the gene matches: 10. The CDR3 extends over 16 amino acids. The CDR3 spells CAISPLAGGPPNIQYF. The CDR3 DNA follows: TGTGCCATCAGCCCCTTAGCGGGAGGGCCCCCAAACATTCAGTACTTC.

This clone was picked up a small number of times. The gene calls are TRBV2 and TRBJ1-2; D gene ambiguous. The CDR3 is 15 residues long. Germline V gene data show CDR1 as SNHLY and CDR2 as FYNNEI. The germline V and J ends were trimmed by 8 bases and 0 bases, with 16 bases remaining between them. The chain's CDR3 is CASPTPDTSNYGYTF. For the CDR3, the DNA is TGTGCCAGCCCGACGCCCGACACCTCTAACTATGGCTACACCTTC.

V usage is TRBV10-3 and J usage is TRBJ2-3; D perhaps matches TRBD2 (6 bases). CDR1 is ENHRY, CDR2 SYGVKD, per germline. The CDR3 consists of 14 residues. V dropped 3 bases and J dropped 1 base, with 8 bases sitting between them. The CDR3 sequence is CAISDTGGTDTQYF. CDR3 sequence (DNA): TGTGCCATCAGTGATACGGGGGGCACAGATACGCAGTATTTT.

The chain combines TRBV7-2 with TRBJ2-7, with TRBD1 as a possible D gene (6 bases). Trimming took 1 base from V and 3 from J, leaving 19 bases between them. Germline CDR1 reads SGHTA; CDR2 reads FQGNSA. CDR3 length: 17 amino acids. The CDR3 DNA reads as TGTGCCAGCAGCTTAGGGGTTCCAAGGGACATCGGCTACGAGCAGTACTTC. It specifies CASSLGVPRDIGYEQYF.

This clone was recorded only once. V gene TRBV19 combines with J gene TRBJ2-7, with 14 bases fitting TRBD2. This CDR3 spans 16 amino acids. Germline assignment: CDR1 LNHDA and CDR2 SQIVND (reference sequence). The J segment lost 0 bases and the V segment lost 5 bases, leaving 3 bases of the junction unmatched. The CDR3 coding sequence is TGTGCCAGTAGTTGGGGGACTAGCGGGAGCTCCTACGAGCAGTACTTC. Residues: CASSWGTSGSSYEQYF.

The chain uses TRBV18 and TRBJ2-2, with a tentative D call TRBD1 (6 bases). The V gene's germline CDR1 is KGHSH and CDR2 LQKENI. Trimming left V 1 base short and J 5 bases short, with 8 bases between. CDR3 size: 14 residues. CDR3 nucleotide sequence: TGTGCCAGCTCACCACGACAGGAAACCGGGGAGCTGTTTTTT. Its translation is CASSPRQETGELFF.

The chain couples TRBV30 to TRBJ2-1; a possible D gene is TRBD2 (5 bases). Germline V gene lookup returns CDR1 GTSNPN and CDR2 SVGIG (reference sequence). V gave up 2 bases and J gave up 10 bases, with 12 bases separating them. The CDR3 has 12 residues. The CDR3 reads CAWSPLAREQFF. The CDR3 DNA sequence: TGTGCCTGGAGTCCTCTAGCCCGCGAGCAGTTCTTC.

The genes are TRBV5-6 and TRBJ2-7, with 8 bases aligning to TRBD1. The CDR3 runs 14 residues. The germline gives CDR1 SGHDT, CDR2 YYEEEE. V lost 6 bases, J lost 3 bases, and 8 bases stayed unmatched. The CDR3 DNA reads TGTGCCAGCACCAGAACCGGACAGGGCTACGAGCAGTACTTC. This encodes CASTRTGQGYEQYF.

The chain carries TRBV19 and TRBJ1-1; 7 bases are a match to TRBD1. The V segment lost 5 bases and the J segment 3 bases; nucleotides outside the gene matches: 3. CDR1 and CDR2 (germline): LNHDA, SQIVND (reference sequence). CDR3 length: 13 residues. The CDR3 reads CASSETGDTEAFF. The CDR3 DNA is TGTGCCAGTAGTGAAACAGGGGACACTGAAGCTTTCTTT. Together with reference TRBV19 and TRBJ1-1, the CDR3 gives the full variable domain: DGGITQSPKYLFRKEGQNVTLSCEQNLNHDAMYWYRQDPGQGLRLIYYSQIVNDFQKGDIAEGYSVSREKKESFPLTVTSAQKNPTAFYLCASSETGDTEAFFGQGTRLTVV.

This clone came up once. The CDR3 coding sequence is TGCGCCAGCAGCGACGCTCCCTACAGGGATGAAGCTTTCTTT. It is translated as CASSDAPYRDEAFF. V gene TRBV5-1 combines with J gene TRBJ1-1; D might be TRBD1 (6 bases). The length of the CDR3 is 14 residues. Germline V gene data show CDR1 as SGHRS and CDR2 as YFSETQ. Trimming cost V 4 bases and J 7 bases, with 17 bases left between them. Together with reference TRBV5-1 and TRBJ1-1, the CDR3 gives the full variable domain: KAGVTQTPRYLIKTRGQQVTLSCSPISGHRSVSWYQQTPGQGLQFLFEYFSETQRNKGNFPGRFSGRQFSNSRSEMNVSTLELGDSALYLCASSDAPYRDEAFFGQGTRLTVV.

V gene TRBV5-1 combines with J gene TRBJ2-3, with TRBD2 identical over 7 bases. Germline V gene lookup returns CDR1 SGHRS and CDR2 YFSETQ. There are 15 residues in the CDR3. Germline trimming cut 3 bases from V and 4 bases from J; bases unmatched to any gene: 8. The CDR3 sequence is CASSSVPGGADTQYF. Written as DNA, the CDR3 is TGCGCCAGCAGCTCCGTCCCTGGGGGGGCAGATACGCAGTATTTT.

The chain couples TRBV6-5 to TRBJ1-4; no reliable D call. This CDR3 spans 14 amino acids. Trimming pared 5 bases from V and 6 bases from J, leaving 13 bases between. Per germline, CDR1 MNHEY and CDR2 SVGAGI. The CDR3: CASSPRGGDEKLFF. The CDR3 nucleotides read TGTGCCAGCAGTCCCCGAGGAGGTGATGAAAAACTGTTTTTT.

The chain combines TRBV9 with TRBJ1-1, with D unresolved. Per the germline V gene, CDR1 is SGDLS and CDR2 is YYNGEE. The V end was cut by 0 bases, the J end by 0 bases, with 9 bases between. The CDR3 sequence is 15 residues long. The CDR3 coding sequence is TGTGCCAGCAGCGTAGATGGGAGAGTGAACACTGAAGCTTTCTTT. It codes for CASSVDGRVNTEAFF.

For the CDR3, the DNA is TGTGCCAGCAGTTTTGCCCGGGTTGAGATTAATGGCTACACCTTC. Its protein is CASSFARVEINGYTF. This chain joins TRBV28 and TRBJ1-2; D gene ambiguous. Trimming took 3 bases from V and 6 from J, leaving 17 bases between them. There are 15 residues in the CDR3. The germline CDR1 and CDR2 sequences are MDHEN and SYDVKM.

The chain carries TRBV6-6 and TRBJ1-1; a weak D match, TRBD1 (6 bases). The CDR3 contains 14 residues. Trimming removed 6 bases at V and 4 bases at J, with 15 bases between. Per the germline V gene, CDR1 is MNHNY and CDR2 is SVGAGI (reference sequence). In DNA form, the CDR3 reads TGTGCCAGCAGCGGTACAGGGAGGGCCACTGAAGCTTTCTTT. It codes for CASSGTGRATEAFF.

The chain links TRBV2 to TRBJ1-1; D is unresolved. The germline V gene has CDR1 SNHLY and CDR2 FYNNEI. V shed 3 bases and J shed 5 bases, with 13 bases lying between them. CDR3 size: 14 residues. CDR3 region: CASSDATGRTEAFF. The CDR3 bases are TGTGCCAGCAGTGATGCGACGGGTCGGACTGAAGCTTTCTTT. Combining the CDR3 with reference TRBV2 and TRBJ1-1 gives the whole variable domain EPEVTQTPSHQVTQMGQEVILRCVPISNHLYFYWYRQILGQKVEFLVSFYNNEISEKSEIFDDQFSVERPDGSNFTLKIRSTKLEDSAMYFCASSDATGRTEAFFGQGTRLTVV.

V gene TRBV9 combines with J gene TRBJ2-1; perhaps TRBD2 as D (6 bases). The germline V gene encodes CDR1 SGDLS and CDR2 YYNGEE. The CDR3 contains 13 residues. Trimming took 3 bases from V and 10 from J, leaving 14 bases between them. The CDR3 spells CASSESSSAEQFF. CDR3 nucleotides: TGTGCCAGCAGCGAGAGCTCTAGCGCGGAGCAGTTCTTC.

The gene calls are TRBV5-6 and TRBJ2-7, with D perhaps TRBD2 (6 bases). The CDR3 is 12 amino acids. The V gene's germline CDR1 is SGHDT and CDR2 YYEEEE. Trimming left V 4 bases short and J 6 bases short, with 11 bases between. CDR3 residues: CASSGPSVEQYF. In DNA form, the CDR3 reads TGTGCCAGCAGCGGTCCTAGCGTCGAGCAGTACTTC.

The CDR3 DNA follows: TGTGCCATCAGTGTGGGGGGGCAAGAGACCCAGTACTTC. It yields the protein CAISVGGQETQYF. The chain recombines TRBV10-3 with TRBJ2-5; 7 bases match TRBD2. Trimming took 4 bases from V and 2 from J; bases not matched to a gene: 1. The CDR3 is made up of 13 amino acids. CDR1 and CDR2 from the germline V gene are ENHRY and SYGVKD.

This clone appeared a few times. This chain joins TRBV7-8 and TRBJ1-1; 8 bases fit TRBD1. The CDR3 extends over 15 amino acids. Germline V gives CDR1 SGHVS, CDR2 FQNEAQ. V was pared by 5 bases and J by 2 bases, with 7 bases of the junction left unmatched. The DNA of the CDR3 is TGTGCCAGCAGCACCTCACAGGGGGAAAACACTGAAGCTTTCTTT. Translating gives CASSTSQGENTEAFF.

This clone was seen once. The chain links TRBV7-3 to TRBJ2-2; 13 bases align to TRBD2. V was pared by 2 bases and J by 7 bases, with 16 bases of the junction left unmatched. The length of the CDR3 is 20 residues. From germline, CDR1 is SGHTA and CDR2 FQGTGA. For the CDR3, the DNA is TGTGCCAGCAGCTTAGGCCCCCTGACTAGCGGGAGGACCCCGGGCGGGGAGCTGTTTTTT. It encodes CASSLGPLTSGRTPGGELFF.

The CDR3 here is CASSIVGTSGSSYEQYF. CDR3 bases: TGTGCCAGTAGTATAGTCGGGACTAGCGGCAGCTCCTACGAGCAGTACTTC. The chain carries TRBV19 and TRBJ2-7; the match to TRBD2 covers 11 bases. The CDR3 has 17 amino acids. The J segment lost 0 bases and the V segment lost 1 base, leaving 5 bases of the junction unmatched. Germline CDR1 LNHDA, CDR2 SQIVND (reference sequence).

This chain links TRBV25-1 with TRBJ1-1; no reliable D call. This CDR3 is 14 amino acids long. Trimming left V 3 bases short and J 7 bases short, with 15 bases between. Germline CDR1 MGHDK, CDR2 SYGVNS. The CDR3 region is CASSDEGEVDEAFF. The CDR3 DNA follows: TGTGCCAGCAGTGACGAGGGTGAGGTAGATGAAGCTTTCTTT.

The chain links TRBV27 to TRBJ2-7; 9 bases are shared with TRBD1. The CDR3 sequence is 12 residues long. Germline assignment: CDR1 MNHEY and CDR2 SMNVEV (reference sequence). With V trimmed by 6 bases and J by 7 bases, 4 bases remained unmatched. CDR3 in DNA: TGTGCCAGCAGACAGGGGGCGAATGAGCAGTACTTC. This sequence encodes CASRQGANEQYF.

The V call is TRBV21-1, the J call TRBJ2-2; TRBD1, the table's D call, was not compared with the DNA. TRBV21-1 has pseudogene status. The CDR3 extends over 14 amino acids. The CDR3 nucleotides read TGTGCCAGCAGCAAACAGGGATGTACCGGGGAGCTGTTTTTT. Its translation is CASSKQGCTGELFF.